These 7 T cell receptor beta chains were sequenced from one sample in a study of response to subunit inactivated influenza vaccine. Each CDR3 protein gets one entry after TCRdb re-called the RT-PCR reads with MiXCR. The sample carries a few hundred thousand distinct CDR3 sequences, approximately 7.3% recorded once. Here the sequenced sample was PBMCs from blood, taken roughly 24 months after vaccination. The receptors here all came from a man aged 50 to 69 who received an inactivated influenza vaccine.

This clonotype was picked up many times. CDR3: CASSSGVSEQFF. In DNA, the CDR3 is TGTGCCAGCAGCTCTGGGGTCTCGGAGCAGTTCTTC. V usage is TRBV7-2 and J usage is TRBJ2-1; D not resolved. The CDR3 consists of 12 residues. Between the trimmed V and J ends, which lost 4 bases and 10 bases, there was a span of 11 bases. Germline V gene lookup returns CDR1 SGHTA and CDR2 FQGNSA.

Here the CDR3 reads CASSYGGTGGSGNTIYF. Written as DNA, the CDR3 is TGTGCCAGCAGTTATGGGGGGACAGGAGGATCTGGAAACACCATATATTTT. V and J are TRBV6-5 and TRBJ1-3; TRBD1 aligns across 8 bases. The CDR3 has 17 residues. The V segment lost 3 bases and the J segment 1 base; nucleotides outside the gene matches: 8. Germline V gives CDR1 MNHEY, CDR2 SVGAGI.

This clonotype was seen ten or more times. This rearrangement joins TRBV20-1 to TRBJ1-5; 7 positions match TRBD1. After removal of 1 base from V and 4 bases from J, the junction contained 4 bases not matched to a gene. This CDR3 region has 14 residues. Germline V gene data show CDR1 as DFQATT and CDR2 as SNEGSKA (reference sequence). CDR3 loop: CSARGQGVNQPQHF. DNA of the CDR3: TGCAGTGCTAGAGGGCAGGGGGTTAATCAGCCCCAGCATTTT.

J is TRBJ1-5 and V is TRBV2; no clear D. The CDR3 length is 13 residues. V lost 1 base, J lost 9 bases, and 10 bases lay in between. Germline lookup yields CDR1 SNHLY and CDR2 FYNNEI. The CDR3 sequence: CASSEDGRLPQHF. The CDR3 DNA reads as TGTGCCAGCAGTGAAGACGGGAGATTGCCCCAGCATTTT.

This clonotype was seen more than once but under ten times. The chain carries TRBV15 and TRBJ2-1; weak D call: TRBD1 (6 bases). Germline V CDR1 and CDR2: LNHNV, YYDKDF (reference sequence). The V end was cut by 3 bases, the J end by 10 bases, with 10 bases between. This CDR3 spans 12 amino acids. This chain's CDR3 is CATSRAGVEQFF. CDR3 bases: TGTGCCACCAGCAGGGCAGGGGTGGAGCAGTTCTTC.

Details on this clonotype: This may arise from a read error, as a much more abundant clone is one base away. This sequence joins TRBV7-2 and TRBJ2-2; a weak D match, TRBD1 (5 bases). The germline CDR1 and CDR2 sequences are SGHTA and FQGNSA. Trimming took off 5 bases at V and 4 bases at J, with 8 bases between the two ends. CDR3 length: 13 residues. In nucleotides, the CDR3 is TGTGCCAGCAGCCGGACACGCACCGGGGAGCTGTTTTTT. This translates into CASSRTRTGELFF.

The V and J genes are TRBV2 and TRBJ2-3, with a weak D call TRBD1 (6 bases). CDR1 SNHLY and CDR2 FYNNEI come from the germline V gene. The CDR3 is made up of 13 amino acids. Trimming left V 3 bases short and J 5 bases short, with 9 bases between. The CDR3 sequence is CASSDGRGDTQYF. In DNA form, the CDR3 reads TGTGCCAGCAGTGACGGCAGGGGAGATACGCAGTATTTT.